This T cell receptor beta chain was observed in a study of blood T cell repertoires in COVID-19. Sequencing was performed with immunoSEQ multiplex PCR; in TCRdb, only in-frame clones are kept and a portion is missing. The sample includes tens of thousands of clones, 70% to 90% of them seen just once. This CDR3 contains 16 residues. Germline loops: CDR1 KGHSH, CDR2 LQKENI. The V gene end was trimmed by 0 bases and the J gene end by 3 bases; junction bases not matched to a gene: 7. Sequencing was carried out using peripheral blood. This chain links TRBV18 with TRBJ2-7; 8 nucleotides agree with TRBD2. This receptor was taken from a man between 65 and 85 years old with active COVID-19. The CDR3 region is CASSPPGTSFLYEQYF. CDR3 in DNA: TGTGCCAGCTCACCACCCGGGACTAGTTTTCTCTACGAGCAGTACTTC. The whole variable domain, remainder taken from reference TRBV18 and TRBJ2-7, is NAGVMQNPRHLVRRRGQEARLRCSPMKGHSHVYWYRQLPEEGLKFMVYLQKENIIDESGMPKERFSAEFPKEGPSILRIQQVVRGDSAAYFCASSPPGTSFLYEQYFGPGTRLTVT.